This T cell receptor beta chain comes out of a study of CD8+ T cells in alopecia areata. Germline assignment: CDR1 SGHNT and CDR2 YYREEE (reference sequence). The V and J ends lost 5 bases and 3 bases respectively, with 15 bases between them. The CDR3 extends over 14 amino acids. Reverse transcribed after extraction, RNA yielded cDNA as the sequencing template. Sequencing was performed with immunoSEQ multiplex PCR; in TCRdb, only in-frame clones are kept and a portion is missing. The sample gives about 120,000 clones, about 50% of which show up once; roughly 0.5% is in the top ten. Treatment reported: oral pan-JAK inhibitor, 5-10 mg twice daily.

Sequencing used CD4+ T cells sorted from blood, obtained at week 4, from a patient treated with tofacitinib. This TCR was recovered from a human donor with alopecia areata. J is TRBJ2-7 and V is TRBV5-4; D possibly corresponds to TRBD1 (6 bases). The CDR3: CASREIGQSYEQYF. CDR3 sequence (DNA): TGTGCCAGCAGGGAAATCGGACAGAGCTACGAGCAGTACTTC. The variable domain in full, completed from reference TRBV5-4 and TRBJ2-7, reads ETGVTQSPTHLIKTRGQQVTLRCSSQSGHNTVSWYQQALGQGPQFIFQYYREEENGRGNFPPRFSGLQFPNYSSELNVNALELDDSALYLCASREIGQSYEQYFGPGTRLTVT.